The clone carrying this T cell receptor beta chain was seen once. Original data processing: Reference gene primer amplification in the assay estimated nucleated cell counts. Profiling relied on immunoSEQ multiplex PCR, and the TCRdb table lists in-frame clones only, not all of them. The V and J calls and clone size were taken over from that table, and D and trimming were inferred from the DNA. The table has just over 90,000 clones, around nine tenths seen once. The germline gives CDR1 SGHDT, CDR2 YYEEEE. The CDR3 loop spans 15 amino acids. With V trimmed by 0 bases and J by 7 bases, 6 bases remained unmatched. This sample is drawn from a study of blood T cell repertoires in COVID-19. Study-level background: The origin of the acute and convalescent COVID-19 samples was the United States, Italy and Spain. PBMCs, B-cell-depleted T cells, or T cells were the source of the cDNA or gDNA that made up the material.

Source material: peripheral blood. This sequence was found in a woman of 80 years or more with acute or convalescent COVID-19. The chain uses TRBV5-6 and TRBJ1-5, with 8 bases fitting TRBD1. The CDR3 is CASSLGQGARQPQHF. CDR3 DNA sequence: TGTGCCAGCAGCTTGGGGCAGGGGGCTCGACAGCCCCAGCATTTT.